The T cell receptor (beta chain) described here comes from a study of T cell repertoires in cytomegalovirus infection. Looking at the study overall: Matching HLA type, along with CMV infection, was indicated by public TCR beta signatures.

CDR3 length: 18 residues. V lost 5 bases and J lost 1; bases outside the gene matches: 13. CDR1 and CDR2 (germline): MDHEN, SYDVKM. Study-level results: Predominance within the ex vivo response was attributable to HLA-C-restricted CMV-specific TCR beta clonotypes. People with CMV and the relevant HLA were identified by cumulative public TCR beta family frequency.

This clonotype was seen at least ten times. Its antigen remains unknown. Via MiXCR, TCRdb re-called the reads, giving one row per CDR3 protein. Of roughly 600,000 distinct CDR3 sequences detected, 20% to 30% appear once; the ten largest clones hold roughly 8%. This chain links TRBV28 with TRBJ1-5; 8 positions agree with TRBD1. Source material: CD8+ T cells from PBMCs. This TCR was sampled from a human donor in good health (CMV status not recorded). Some clones in this sample may be carry-over from other donors' samples. CDR3 loop: CASSTPDRAKRSNQPQHF. As DNA, the CDR3 is TGTGCCAGCAGTACCCCGGACAGGGCAAAAAGAAGCAATCAGCCCCAGCATTTT.